This TCR beta chain was identified during a study of response to subunit inactivated influenza vaccine. TCRdb analysed the RT-PCR reads with MiXCR anew, one entry per CDR3 protein. The sample contains about 500,000 distinct CDR3 sequences, 13% of which appear only once. Study conclusions and caveats: Authors suggested seasonal influenza vaccinations each recruit few new T cells.

Points on this clonotype: Its target is not known.

The starting material was PBMCs from blood, obtained about 40 days after vaccination. This sequence was found in a man aged 50 to 59 who received an inactivated influenza vaccine.

CDR3 in amino acids: CASSLKPSYEQYF. The CDR3 nucleotides read TGTGCCAGCAGTTTAAAGCCCTCCTACGAGCAGTACTTC. V usage is TRBV27 and J usage is TRBJ2-7; D gene unclear. Germline V gene lookup returns CDR1 MNHEY and CDR2 SMNVEV (reference sequence). Trimming stripped 2 bases from V and 0 bases from J, with 5 bases between. This CDR3 is built from 13 residues.